This TCR beta chain was recovered during a study of cytomegalovirus exposure and HLA in healthy donors. General study points: There were some V segments, including TRBV6-2 and TRBV6-3, excluded as indistinguishable.

60 Vbeta and 13 Jbeta primers were used in PCR. Generated by immunoSEQ multiplex PCR, the TCRdb table keeps only in-frame clones and is missing some. The top ten hold 1.8% of the sample, which has 120,000 or so clones, 81% seen once. This CDR3 spans 17 amino acids. With respect to this clone: Its specificity is not known.

V usage is TRBV12-2 and J usage is TRBJ1-6; TRBD1 is the table's D call, not checked against the DNA. TRBV12-2 is a recognized pseudogene. Sequences were obtained from PBMCs. The clonotype comes from a man aged 18 to 30 in good health and CMV-seronegative. CDR3 DNA: TGTGCAAGTCGCCAAGGGATAGGGGGCGCATTGGAATCACCCCTCCACTTT. It is translated as CASRQGIGGALESPLHF.